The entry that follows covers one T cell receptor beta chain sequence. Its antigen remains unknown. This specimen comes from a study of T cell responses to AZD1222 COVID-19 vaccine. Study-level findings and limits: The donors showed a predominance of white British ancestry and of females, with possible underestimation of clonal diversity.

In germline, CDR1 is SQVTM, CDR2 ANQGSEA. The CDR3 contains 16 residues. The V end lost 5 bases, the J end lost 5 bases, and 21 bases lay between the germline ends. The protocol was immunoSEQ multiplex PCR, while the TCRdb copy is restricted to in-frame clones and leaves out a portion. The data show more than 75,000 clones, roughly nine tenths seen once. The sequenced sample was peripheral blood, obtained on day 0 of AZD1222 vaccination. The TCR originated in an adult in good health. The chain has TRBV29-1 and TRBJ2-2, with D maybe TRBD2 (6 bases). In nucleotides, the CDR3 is TGCAGCGTTCGGGGTATACCGGGACTCAGGACCGGGGAGCTGTTTTTT. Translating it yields CSVRGIPGLRTGELFF.